Listed here are 29 T cell receptor beta chains from one sample, sequenced in a study of shared clonotypes between healthy human individuals. TCRdb keeps only in-frame clones here, not all; method: immunoSEQ multiplex PCR. The sample holds about 1 million clones, approximately 76% seen once. The sample consisted of memory CD4+ T cells sorted from blood. The subset is: CD45RA-negative fraction. The receptor source for this set is a man between 18 and 29 years old in good health.

This rearrangement joins TRBV5-8 to TRBJ2-7, with a possible D match to TRBD1 (5 bases). The V gene lost 3 bases and the J gene lost 4 bases, with 11 bases spanning the gap. The CDR3 has 13 residues. The germline V gene encodes CDR1 SGHTS and CDR2 YDEGEE. CDR3 in DNA: TGTGCCAGCAGCTGGGCAAGGGGTTACGAGCAGTACTTC. It specifies CASSWARGYEQYF.

With regard to this clone: In the same sample, other DNA sequences code for this CDR3. The gene calls are TRBV7-2 and TRBJ2-7; 9 positions match TRBD2. The CDR3 is made up of 15 amino acids. Per germline, CDR1 SGHTA and CDR2 FQGNSA. Trimming cost V 3 bases and J 3 bases; bases outside gene matches: 6. The CDR3: CASSLGGTSSYEQYF. Written as DNA, the CDR3 is TGTGCCAGCAGCTTGGGGGGGACTAGCAGCTACGAGCAGTACTTC. Full variable domain (rest looked up from reference TRBV7-2 and TRBJ2-7): GAGVSQSPSNKVTEKGKDVELRCDPISGHTALYWYRQSLGQGLEFLIYFQGNSAPDKSGLPSDRFSAERTGGSVSTLTIQRTQQEDSAVYLCASSLGGTSSYEQYFGPGTRLTVT.

The chain is built from TRBV6-5 and TRBJ2-5; a weak D match, TRBD2 (5 bases). This CDR3 has 15 residues. The germline V and J ends were trimmed by 0 bases and 5 bases, with 13 bases remaining between them. CDR1 and CDR2 from the germline V gene are MNHEY and SVGAGI. The chain's CDR3 is CASSYSRLTWETQYF. CDR3 bases: TGTGCCAGCAGTTACTCCCGACTAACTTGGGAGACCCAGTACTTC.

This clone was observed many times. The V gene is TRBV2, the J gene TRBJ2-1; 12 bases fit TRBD2. After removal of 5 bases from V and 5 bases from J, the junction contained 1 base not matched to a gene. The CDR3 length is 14 residues. The germline V gene encodes CDR1 SNHLY and CDR2 FYNNEI. This chain's CDR3 is CASSRTSGNNEQFF. DNA for the CDR3: TGTGCCAGCAGTCGGACTAGCGGGAACAATGAGCAGTTCTTC.

The rearrangement uses TRBV5-8 and TRBJ2-5; D not resolved. This CDR3 region has 16 residues. Trimming shortened V by 4 bases and J by 1 base, and 17 bases separated the two germline ends. Germline V gives CDR1 SGHTS, CDR2 YDEGEE. CDR3 protein: CASSPGLGSIQETQYF. The CDR3 nucleotides read TGTGCCAGCAGCCCCGGGTTAGGCAGCATCCAAGAGACCCAGTACTTC.

The chain is built from TRBV6-1 and TRBJ2-4, with D unclear. Per germline, CDR1 MNHNS and CDR2 SASEGT. Trimming stripped 8 bases from V and 7 bases from J, with 15 bases between. This CDR3 contains 13 residues. CDR3 DNA sequence: TGTGCCAGCGAGACCGGGTCGGCCAACATTCAGTACTTC. Amino acids: CASETGSANIQYF.

This rearrangement joins TRBV7-2 to TRBJ1-6; D gene unclear. V was trimmed by 2 bases and J by 5 bases, leaving 13 bases between them. Germline CDR1 and CDR2: SGHTA and FQGNSA. The CDR3 consists of 16 residues. The CDR3 nucleotides read TGTGCCAGCAGCTTACGGGGAGGGTGGGATAATTCACCCCTCCACTTT. It codes for CASSLRGGWDNSPLHF.

This clone was recorded once. The CDR3 loop reads CASSLDRTPGELFF. The CDR3, as DNA: TGTGCCAGCAGCTTAGATCGAACCCCCGGGGAGCTGTTTTTT. The chain uses TRBV11-2 and TRBJ2-2; D gene uncertain. V dropped 0 bases and J dropped 6 bases, with 8 bases sitting between them. CDR3 length: 14 residues. Germline V lookup: CDR1 SGHAT, CDR2 FQNNGV.

V is TRBV21-1 and J is TRBJ2-3; TRBD2 is the table's D call, not checked against the DNA. TRBV21-1 is assigned pseudogene status. The CDR3 has 17 residues. CDR3 in amino acids: CASSTSLVAGITDTQYF. Written as DNA, the CDR3 is TGTGCCAGCAGCACCAGCCTGGTAGCGGGGATCACAGATACGCAGTATTTT.

CDR3 protein: CASGWLSGRNNEQFF. CDR3 nucleotides: TGTGCTAGTGGTTGGCTAAGCGGGAGGAACAATGAGCAGTTCTTC. This chain links TRBV12-5 with TRBJ2-1; 9 bases map to TRBD2. The junction had 6 bases not matched to a gene; V was cut back by 4 bases and J by 5 bases. The CDR3 is 15 amino acids. Germline V lookup: CDR1 LGHNT, CDR2 FRNRAP.

The chain uses TRBV27 and TRBJ2-1, with 9 bases fitting TRBD2. J gave up 4 bases and V 5 bases, and 6 bases lay outside the gene matches. Germline V CDR1 and CDR2: MNHEY, SMNVEV (reference sequence). This CDR3 is 15 amino acids long. Here the CDR3 reads CASSVAGVGYNEQFF. In nucleotides, the CDR3 is TGTGCCAGCAGTGTAGCGGGAGTGGGGTACAATGAGCAGTTCTTC.

The chain has TRBV5-1 and TRBJ2-5, with TRBD1 matching 12 bases. This CDR3 has 18 residues. V shed 0 bases, J shed 4 bases, and the junction held 10 bases outside the gene matches. Germline CDR1 is SGHRS and CDR2 is YFSETQ. This CDR3 is CASSLGPPGQGARETQYF. The CDR3 region has the DNA TGCGCCAGCAGCTTGGGCCCCCCGGGACAGGGGGCTAGAGAGACCCAGTACTTC. The whole variable domain, filled in from reference TRBV5-1 and TRBJ2-5, reads KAGVTQTPRYLIKTRGQQVTLSCSPISGHRSVSWYQQTPGQGLQFLFEYFSETQRNKGNFPGRFSGRQFSNSRSEMNVSTLELGDSALYLCASSLGPPGQGARETQYFGPGTRLLVL.

CDR3 sequence (DNA): TGTGCCAGCAGCCTCGGCCAGGTTCCGAGAGGCTACACCTTC. Translating gives CASSLGQVPRGYTF. The V and J genes are TRBV7-2 and TRBJ1-2; no clear D gene. CDR1 and CDR2 (germline): SGHTA, FQGNSA. Trimming pared 5 bases from V and 8 bases from J, leaving 18 bases between. The CDR3 is 14 amino acids.

The chain carries TRBV27 and TRBJ1-1; unclear D gene. Germline CDR1 reads MNHEY; CDR2 reads SMNVEV (reference sequence). V was clipped by 5 bases and J by 6 bases, with 10 bases between them. The CDR3 loop spans 12 amino acids. CDR3 protein: CASSHPQAEAFF. CDR3 DNA: TGTGCCAGCAGTCACCCCCAGGCTGAAGCTTTCTTT.

This chain joins TRBV5-6 and TRBJ2-3, with 8 bases fitting TRBD2. Trimming at V came to 5 bases and at J to 1 base, leaving 0 bases not matched to a gene. Germline V gene sequence: CDR1 SGHDT, CDR2 YYEEEE. The CDR3 covers 13 residues. The CDR3 nucleotides read TGTGCCAGCAGACTAGCGGGCACAGATACGCAGTATTTT. Amino acid sequence: CASRLAGTDTQYF.

The chain joins TRBV5-1 to TRBJ2-1; 7 bases fit TRBD2. V lost 5 bases to trimming and J lost 2 bases; unmatched junction nucleotides: 1. The CDR3 loop spans 13 amino acids. CDR1 is SGHRS, CDR2 YFSETQ, per germline. DNA for the CDR3: TGCGCCAGCAGGACTAGCCCCTACAATGAGCAGTTCTTC. It codes for CASRTSPYNEQFF.

The rearrangement joins TRBV15 to TRBJ2-7; 9 bases are a match to TRBD2. Trimming at V came to 4 bases and at J to 2 bases, leaving 6 bases not matched to a gene. The CDR3 contains 15 residues. Germline lookup yields CDR1 LNHNV and CDR2 YYDKDF (reference sequence). CDR3 sequence (DNA): TGTGCCACCAGCAAGCGGGGGGAAGGACCCTACGAGCAGTACTTC. Translation gives CATSKRGEGPYEQYF.

The chain carries TRBV6-6 and TRBJ1-5; D uncertain. CDR1 MNHNY and CDR2 SVGAGI come from the germline V gene (reference sequence). The length of the CDR3 is 14 residues. Trimming removed 1 base at V and 4 bases at J, with 8 bases between. CDR3 loop: CASSYWRYNQPQHF. The CDR3 nucleotides are TGTGCCAGCAGTTACTGGCGGTATAATCAGCCCCAGCATTTT.

At least ten counts were recorded for this clone. The chain uses TRBV7-2 and TRBJ2-6, with TRBD2 matching 9 bases. CDR3 length: 17 amino acids. J was trimmed by 0 bases and V by 4 bases; bases with no gene match: 4. CDR1 and CDR2 from the germline V gene are SGHTA and FQGNSA. This CDR3 reads CASSSGGRASGANVLTF. The CDR3 DNA follows: TGTGCCAGCAGCTCCGGCGGGAGGGCCTCTGGGGCCAACGTCCTGACTTTC.

The chain employs TRBV6-6 and TRBJ2-4; possible D gene TRBD2, 5 bases. Germline V lookup: CDR1 MNHNY, CDR2 SVGAGI (reference sequence). The CDR3 extends over 11 amino acids. V lost 6 bases and J lost 12, with 12 bases in between. The CDR3 DNA sequence: TGTGCCAGCAGAGCCTCCGGGGATCAGTACTTC. It yields the protein CASRASGDQYF.

V usage is TRBV28 and J usage is TRBJ2-5; D unclear. Gene TRBJ2-7 matches the end of the DNA better, so the J call may be wrong. The germline V gene encodes CDR1 MDHEN and CDR2 SYDVKM. CDR3 length equals 14 residues. The CDR3 bases are TGTGCCAGCAGTTTAACTCCCACTGGCTACGAGCAGTACTTC. Translated: CASSLTPTGYEQYF.

This clone was seen a handful of times. This chain uses TRBV14 with TRBJ2-7; the D is unclear. The germline gives CDR1 SGHDN, CDR2 FVKESK. V lost 2 bases, J lost 7 bases, and 6 bases lay in between. The CDR3 is 11 residues long. CDR3 sequence: CASSQFKEQYF. In DNA, the CDR3 is TGTGCCAGCAGCCAATTTAAAGAGCAGTACTTC.

The V and J genes are TRBV30 and TRBJ1-2; D not certain. Trimming removed 2 bases at V and 4 bases at J, with 14 bases between. The CDR3 sequence is 14 residues long. Germline V gives CDR1 GTSNPN, CDR2 SVGIG (reference sequence). The chain's CDR3 is CAWSTGGSTYGYTF. The CDR3 region has the DNA TGTGCCTGGAGTACGGGAGGCTCGACCTATGGCTACACCTTC.

The chain is built from TRBV6-1 and TRBJ1-5; TRBD1 matches at 7 bases. The CDR3 loop spans 17 amino acids. The junction had 9 bases not matched to a gene; V was cut back by 2 bases and J by 2 bases. Germline V gene lookup returns CDR1 MNHNS and CDR2 SASEGT. The CDR3 spells CASSEQRQGRGNQPQHF. In nucleotides, the CDR3 is TGTGCCAGCAGTGAACAGAGACAGGGTCGAGGCAATCAGCCCCAGCATTTT.

The V call is TRBV5-5, the J call TRBJ1-5; D is perhaps TRBD1 (5 bases). The CDR3 spans 14 residues. The germline V gene encodes CDR1 SGHKS and CDR2 YYEKEE (reference sequence). V was trimmed by 4 bases and J by 3 bases, leaving 11 bases between them. CDR3 DNA: TGTGCCAGCAGCAGTACAGGAATCAATCAGCCCCAGCATTTT. This sequence encodes CASSSTGINQPQHF.

The J gene is TRBJ1-5, the V gene TRBV5-1; D unclear. Looked up from germline, CDR1 is SGHRS and CDR2 is YFSETQ. The V end was cut by 3 bases, the J end by 6 bases, with 13 bases between. CDR3 length: 14 residues. The CDR3 spells CASSSGEGSQPQHF. In DNA form, the CDR3 reads TGCGCCAGCAGCTCGGGCGAGGGTAGTCAGCCCCAGCATTTT. Based on the CDR3 plus reference TRBV5-1 and TRBJ1-5, the full variable domain is KAGVTQTPRYLIKTRGQQVTLSCSPISGHRSVSWYQQTPGQGLQFLFEYFSETQRNKGNFPGRFSGRQFSNSRSEMNVSTLELGDSALYLCASSSGEGSQPQHFGDGTRLSIL.

The V and J genes are TRBV5-6 and TRBJ2-3; D unresolved. This CDR3 is built from 13 residues. Per germline, CDR1 SGHDT and CDR2 YYEEEE. V lost 6 bases and J lost 0, with 8 bases in between. The CDR3 here is CASNSLSTDTQYF. CDR3 in DNA: TGTGCCAGCAACAGCTTAAGCACAGATACGCAGTATTTT.

Points on this clone: The sample carries other DNA sequences with the same CDR3. The J gene is TRBJ2-5, the V gene TRBV29-1; the D gene is possibly TRBD1 (6 bases). Per germline, CDR1 SQVTM and CDR2 ANQGSEA. The CDR3 covers 13 residues. Trimming shortened V by 4 bases and J by 3 bases, and 12 bases separated the two germline ends. As DNA, the CDR3 is TGCAGCGTTGGAGGTCAGGGGAAAGAGACCCAGTACTTC. Translation gives CSVGGQGKETQYF.

There are many counts of this clone. V and J are TRBV12-5 and TRBJ2-5, with no clear D. The CDR3 has 14 residues. V was clipped by 8 bases and J by 2 bases, with 15 bases between them. Germline loops: CDR1 LGHNT, CDR2 FRNRAP. CDR3 coding DNA: TGTGCTAGTACCTGGACCGGGTTGCAAGAGACCCAGTACTTC. It specifies CASTWTGLQETQYF.